Listed here are 13 T cell receptor beta chains from one sample, sequenced in a study of Tregs in tolerant kidney transplant recipients. Sequencing was performed with immunoSEQ multiplex PCR; in TCRdb, only in-frame clones are kept and a portion is missing. The sample carries 20,000 to 25,000 clones, roughly 80% recorded once. Related graft donors supplied nonmyeloablative bone marrow transplants, and mixed chimerism was transient. The starting material was CD8+ T cells from blood (PBMCs), obtained 6 months after the transplant. These receptor sequences come from a human patient who received a combined kidney and bone marrow transplant. Some T cells may trace back to the graft donor.

V and J are TRBV28 and TRBJ2-3, with 10 positions matching TRBD2. Trimming took 5 bases from V and 3 from J; bases not matched to a gene: 2. Per the germline V gene, CDR1 is MDHEN and CDR2 is SYDVKM. The CDR3 loop spans 14 amino acids. In DNA form, the CDR3 reads TGTGCCAGCAGTAGCGGGAGGGAGACAGATACGCAGTATTTT. Its translation is CASSSGRETDTQYF. The full variable domain, its missing parts supplied by reference TRBV28 and TRBJ2-3, is DVKVTQSSRYLVKRTGEKVFLECVQDMDHENMFWYRQDPGLGLRLIYFSYDVKMKEKGDIPEGYSVSREKKERFSLILESASTNQTSMYLCASSSGRETDTQYFGPGTRLTVL.

The J gene is TRBJ1-5, the V gene TRBV7-9; 9 nucleotides match TRBD1. The germline V gene encodes CDR1 SEHNR and CDR2 FQNEAQ (reference sequence). This CDR3 has 19 amino acids. The V segment lost 6 bases and the J segment 2 bases; nucleotides outside the gene matches: 17. The DNA for the CDR3 is TGTGCCAGCAGTCGAGAACCGGGACAGGGTACTCTTGGCAATCAGCCCCAGCATTTT. Translation: CASSREPGQGTLGNQPQHF.

The chain joins TRBV30 to TRBJ1-1; a possible D gene is TRBD1 (5 bases). Trimming removed 1 base from V and 1 base from J, with 13 bases in between. Germline values: CDR1 GTSNPN, CDR2 SVGIG (reference sequence). The CDR3 is made up of 15 amino acids. The CDR3 region is CAWSAPRGRNTEAFF. CDR3 sequence (DNA): TGTGCCTGGAGTGCCCCCCGGGGGAGGAACACTGAAGCTTTCTTT.

The genes are TRBV28 and TRBJ1-4, with D perhaps TRBD1 (5 bases). Looked up from germline, CDR1 is MDHEN and CDR2 is SYDVKM. Trimming took 3 bases from V and 6 from J, leaving 11 bases between them. The CDR3 has 14 residues. The DNA for the CDR3 is TGTGCCAGCAGTTTTCCCGGGACTGATGAAAAACTGTTTTTT. As protein: CASSFPGTDEKLFF.

The chain has TRBV6-6 and TRBJ1-1; no clear D gene. The CDR3 sequence is 13 residues long. Between the trimmed V and J ends, which lost 7 bases and 0 bases, there was a span of 9 bases. Per germline, CDR1 MNHNY and CDR2 SVGAGI (reference sequence). CDR3 protein: CASTSHMNTEAFF. The CDR3 region has the DNA TGTGCCAGCACTAGCCATATGAACACTGAAGCTTTCTTT.

The chain has TRBV7-2 and TRBJ2-1; weak D call: TRBD1 (5 bases). The CDR3 runs to 15 residues. V shed 1 base and J shed 5 bases, with 12 bases lying between them. From germline, CDR1 is SGHTA and CDR2 FQGNSA. For the CDR3, the DNA is TGTGCCAGCAGCTTAGGGTTGACAGTAAACAATGAGCAGTTCTTC. Encoded protein: CASSLGLTVNNEQFF.

This chain links TRBV6-6 with TRBJ2-5, with D possibly TRBD1 on 7 matching bases. Trimming pared 6 bases from V and 5 bases from J, leaving 19 bases between. Germline loops: CDR1 MNHNY, CDR2 SVGAGI (reference sequence). CDR3 length equals 15 residues. This CDR3 reads CASRNPRGAEETQYF. The CDR3 nucleotides read TGTGCCAGCAGGAACCCCAGGGGGGCAGAGGAGACCCAGTACTTC.

On this clone: One end of the junction does not line up with germline, which may come from a read error. This same CDR3 is encoded by further DNA sequences in the sample. The chain links TRBV9 to TRBJ2-3; 9 positions match TRBD2. Per germline, CDR1 SGDLS and CDR2 YYNGEE. The CDR3 totals 14 residues. The CDR3 DNA reads TGCGCCAGCTCCACTAGCGGGAGCACAGATACGCAGTATTTT. This translates into CASSTSGSTDTQYF.

The chain carries TRBV6-5 and TRBJ1-1, with TRBD1 matching 8 bases. Trimming took 2 bases from V and 5 from J; bases not matched to a gene: 7. The CDR3 has 15 residues. Germline V gene sequence: CDR1 MNHEY, CDR2 SVGAGI. CDR3 residues: CASSYLTGGWTEAFF. The CDR3 DNA sequence: TGTGCCAGCAGTTACCTCACAGGGGGATGGACTGAAGCTTTCTTT.

The CDR3 DNA is TGTGCCAGCAATTCCCCGACTTCGGAGAGCGGGGGTTCCTACAATGAGCAGTTCTTC. This translates into CASNSPTSESGGSYNEQFF. The V and J genes are TRBV9 and TRBJ2-1; 8 nucleotides align to TRBD2. Unmatched junction bases numbered 18, after V lost 6 bases and J lost 1 base. The CDR3 has 19 amino acids. Germline CDR1 SGDLS, CDR2 YYNGEE.

The chain employs TRBV9 and TRBJ1-1, with D possibly TRBD1 on 5 matching bases. Germline-derived CDR1 and CDR2 are SGDLS and YYNGEE. The CDR3 runs to 15 residues. V lost 3 bases, J lost 5 bases, and 17 bases lay in between. The CDR3 coding sequence is TGTGCCAGCAGCGAGGGGAGGGGAGGTTTAACTGAAGCTTTCTTT. This encodes CASSEGRGGLTEAFF. The full variable domain, with the rest looked up from reference TRBV9 and TRBJ1-1, is DSGVTQTPKHLITATGQRVTLRCSPRSGDLSVYWYQQSLDQGLQFLIQYYNGEERAKGNILERFSAQQFPDLHSELNLSSLELGDSALYFCASSEGRGGLTEAFFGQGTRLTVV.

This chain uses TRBV2 with TRBJ2-7; TRBD2 matches at 11 bases. V was clipped by 4 bases and J by 5 bases; unmatched bases: 10. The CDR3 loop spans 16 amino acids. Germline-derived CDR1 and CDR2 are SNHLY and FYNNEI. The CDR3 protein is CASSGPSLAGVHEQYF. DNA of the CDR3: TGTGCCAGCAGTGGGCCCTCACTAGCGGGAGTTCACGAGCAGTACTTC. Filled out from reference TRBV2 and TRBJ2-7, the complete variable domain reads EPEVTQTPSHQVTQMGQEVILRCVPISNHLYFYWYRQILGQKVEFLVSFYNNEISEKSEIFDDQFSVERPDGSNFTLKIRSTKLEDSAMYFCASSGPSLAGVHEQYFGPGTRLTVT.

The chain links TRBV19 to TRBJ1-5; tentatively, D is TRBD1 (6 bases). The germline V gene has CDR1 LNHDA and CDR2 SQIVND (reference sequence). V lost 10 bases, J lost 1 base, and 20 bases lay in between. This CDR3 comprises 16 residues. DNA for the CDR3: TGTGCCACCAGCTCCGGGGGGCGGATAAGCAATCAGCCCCAGCATTTT. It is translated as CATSSGGRISNQPQHF. The complete variable domain, with remaining parts taken from reference TRBV19 and TRBJ1-5, reads DGGITQSPKYLFRKEGQNVTLSCEQNLNHDAMYWYRQDPGQGLRLIYYSQIVNDFQKGDIAEGYSVSREKKESFPLTVTSAQKNPTAFYLCATSSGGRISNQPQHFGDGTRLSIL.